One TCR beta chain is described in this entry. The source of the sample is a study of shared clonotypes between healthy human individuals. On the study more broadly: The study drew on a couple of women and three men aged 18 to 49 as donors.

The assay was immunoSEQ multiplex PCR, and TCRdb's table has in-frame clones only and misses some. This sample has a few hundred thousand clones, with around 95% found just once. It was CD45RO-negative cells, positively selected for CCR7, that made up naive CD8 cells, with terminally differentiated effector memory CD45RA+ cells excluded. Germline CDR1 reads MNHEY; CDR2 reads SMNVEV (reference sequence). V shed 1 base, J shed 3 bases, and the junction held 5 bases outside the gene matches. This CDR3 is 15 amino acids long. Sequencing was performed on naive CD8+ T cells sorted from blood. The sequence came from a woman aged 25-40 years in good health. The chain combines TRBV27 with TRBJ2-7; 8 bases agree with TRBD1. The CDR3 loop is CASSLWTGMSYEQYF. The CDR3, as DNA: TGTGCCAGCAGTTTATGGACAGGGATGAGCTACGAGCAGTACTTC.